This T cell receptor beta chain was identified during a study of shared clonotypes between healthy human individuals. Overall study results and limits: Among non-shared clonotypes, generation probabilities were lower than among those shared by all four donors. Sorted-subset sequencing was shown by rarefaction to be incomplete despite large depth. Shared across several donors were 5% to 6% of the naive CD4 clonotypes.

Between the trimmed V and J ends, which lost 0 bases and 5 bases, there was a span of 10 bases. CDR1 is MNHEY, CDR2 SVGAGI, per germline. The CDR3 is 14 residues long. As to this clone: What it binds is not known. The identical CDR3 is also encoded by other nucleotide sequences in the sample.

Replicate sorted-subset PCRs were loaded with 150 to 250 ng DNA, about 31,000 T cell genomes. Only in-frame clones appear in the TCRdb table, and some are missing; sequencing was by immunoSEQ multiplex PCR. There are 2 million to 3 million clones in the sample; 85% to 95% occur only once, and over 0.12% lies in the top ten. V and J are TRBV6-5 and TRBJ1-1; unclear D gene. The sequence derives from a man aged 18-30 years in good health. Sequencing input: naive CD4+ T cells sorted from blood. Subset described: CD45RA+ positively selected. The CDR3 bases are TGTGCCAGCAGTTACTCGACGGGAGGGACTGAAGCTTTCTTT. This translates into CASSYSTGGTEAFF.